This T cell receptor beta chain originates from a study of Ad26.COV2.S vaccination and SARS-CoV-2 variants. Documented treatment: approximately 18 received Ad26.COV2.S at low or high dose, single or two shots; 5 received placebo; per-sample allocation not given. Day 63 after the first injection of vaccine or placebo was the sampling time. TCRdb keeps only in-frame clones here, not all; method: immunoSEQ multiplex PCR. The data contain nearly 400,000 clones, around nine tenths of them seen just once; the ten biggest clones take up 1.9%. A remark on this clone: Antigen: not known.

Study outcomes and limitations: TCR breadth and depth analyses may have underestimated total T cell responses.

The source is a person between 18 and 59 years old who received the Ad26.COV2.S COVID-19 vaccine or a placebo. The material was peripheral blood, obtained in a trial of Ad26.COV2.S vaccine versus placebo.

The chain's CDR3 is CASSQEGQVSYEQYF. CDR3 nucleotides: TGTGCCAGCAGCCAAGAAGGCCAGGTGTCCTACGAGCAGTACTTC. V gene TRBV4-2 combines with J gene TRBJ2-7; D gene uncertain. Germline-derived CDR1 and CDR2 are LGHNA and YNFKEQ. V lost 0 bases and J lost 1, with 10 bases in between. This CDR3 region has 15 residues.